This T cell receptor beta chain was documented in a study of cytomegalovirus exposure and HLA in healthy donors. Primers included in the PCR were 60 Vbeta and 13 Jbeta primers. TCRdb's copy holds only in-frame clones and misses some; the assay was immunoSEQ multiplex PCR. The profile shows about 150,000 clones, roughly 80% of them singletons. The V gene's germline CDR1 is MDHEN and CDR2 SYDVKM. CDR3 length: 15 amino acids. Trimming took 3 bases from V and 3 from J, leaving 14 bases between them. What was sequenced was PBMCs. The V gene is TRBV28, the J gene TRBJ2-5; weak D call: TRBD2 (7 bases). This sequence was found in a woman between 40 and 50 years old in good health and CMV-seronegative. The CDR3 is CASSFGGGGKETQYF. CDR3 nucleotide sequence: TGTGCCAGCAGTTTTGGAGGGGGGGGTAAAGAGACCCAGTACTTC.